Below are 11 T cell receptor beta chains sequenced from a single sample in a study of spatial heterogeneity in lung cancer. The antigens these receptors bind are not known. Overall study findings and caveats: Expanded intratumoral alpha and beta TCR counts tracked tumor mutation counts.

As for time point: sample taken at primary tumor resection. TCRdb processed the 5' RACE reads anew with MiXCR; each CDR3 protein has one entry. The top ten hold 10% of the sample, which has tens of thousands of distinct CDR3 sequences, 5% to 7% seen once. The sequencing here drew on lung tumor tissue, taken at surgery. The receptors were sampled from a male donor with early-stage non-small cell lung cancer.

The CDR3 here is CASSLSFGQPNEKLFF. For the CDR3, the DNA is TGCGCCAGCAGCCTAAGCTTCGGACAGCCGAATGAAAAACTGTTTTTT. The V and J genes are TRBV5-1 and TRBJ1-4; possible D gene TRBD1, 6 bases. V lost 4 bases to trimming and J lost 5 bases, with 18 bases between them. This CDR3 is built from 16 residues. Germline CDR1 reads SGHRS; CDR2 reads YFSETQ.

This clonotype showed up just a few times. CDR3 sequence (DNA): TGTGCCAGCAGCCGGGATTACAATGAGCAGTTCTTC. Translation: CASSRDYNEQFF. The gene calls are TRBV6-6 and TRBJ2-1; maybe TRBD2 (5 bases). This CDR3 contains 12 residues. Trimming cost V 6 bases and J 4 bases, with 7 bases left between them. CDR1 MNHNY and CDR2 SVGAGI come from the germline V gene (reference sequence).

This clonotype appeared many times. The CDR3 spells CSARDRSGGGTDTQYF. DNA for the CDR3: TGCAGTGCTAGAGACCGGTCGGGGGGGGGCACAGATACGCAGTATTTT. V gene TRBV20-1 combines with J gene TRBJ2-3; 8 bases are shared with TRBD2. This CDR3 is 16 amino acids long. The J segment lost 1 base and the V segment lost 0 bases, leaving 6 bases of the junction unmatched. Germline V gene data show CDR1 as DFQATT and CDR2 as SNEGSKA (reference sequence).

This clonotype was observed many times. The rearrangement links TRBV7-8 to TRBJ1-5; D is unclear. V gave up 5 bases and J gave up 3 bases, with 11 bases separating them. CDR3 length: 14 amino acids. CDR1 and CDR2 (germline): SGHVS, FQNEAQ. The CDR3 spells CASSPDSFNQPQHF. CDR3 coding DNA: TGTGCCAGCAGCCCCGACTCCTTCAATCAGCCCCAGCATTTT. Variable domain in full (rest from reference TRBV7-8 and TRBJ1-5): GAGVSQSPRYKVAKRGQDVALRCDPISGHVSLFWYQQALGQGPEFLTYFQNEAQLDKSGLPSDRFFAERPEGSVSTLKIQRTQQEDSAVYLCASSPDSFNQPQHFGDGTRLSIL.

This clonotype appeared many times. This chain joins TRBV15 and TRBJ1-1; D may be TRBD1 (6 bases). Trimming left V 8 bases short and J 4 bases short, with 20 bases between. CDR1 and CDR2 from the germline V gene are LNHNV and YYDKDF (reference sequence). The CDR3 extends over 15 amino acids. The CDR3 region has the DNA TGTGCCACCGGGAAACATCATGACAGGATCACTGAAGCTTTCTTT. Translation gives CATGKHHDRITEAFF.

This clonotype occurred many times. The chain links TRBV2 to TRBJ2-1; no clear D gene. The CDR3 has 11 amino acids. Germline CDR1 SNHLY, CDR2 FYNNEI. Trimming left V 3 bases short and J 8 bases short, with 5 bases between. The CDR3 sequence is CASSDDDEQFF. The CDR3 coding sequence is TGTGCCAGCAGTGACGATGATGAGCAGTTCTTC.

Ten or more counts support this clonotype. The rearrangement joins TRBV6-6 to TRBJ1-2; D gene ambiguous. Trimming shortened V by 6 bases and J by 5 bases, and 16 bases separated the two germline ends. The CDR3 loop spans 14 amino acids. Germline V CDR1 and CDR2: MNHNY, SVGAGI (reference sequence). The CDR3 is CASRPGPVLYGYTF. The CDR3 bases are TGTGCCAGCAGACCGGGCCCGGTCCTTTATGGCTACACCTTC.

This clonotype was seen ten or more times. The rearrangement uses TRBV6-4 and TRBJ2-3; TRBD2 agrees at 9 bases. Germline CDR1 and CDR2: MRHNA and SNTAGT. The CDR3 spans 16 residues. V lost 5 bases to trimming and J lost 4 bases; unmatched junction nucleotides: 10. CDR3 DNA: TGTGCCAGCAGTCCCCTTTTAGCGGGGGAGGCAGATACGCAGTATTTT. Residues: CASSPLLAGEADTQYF.

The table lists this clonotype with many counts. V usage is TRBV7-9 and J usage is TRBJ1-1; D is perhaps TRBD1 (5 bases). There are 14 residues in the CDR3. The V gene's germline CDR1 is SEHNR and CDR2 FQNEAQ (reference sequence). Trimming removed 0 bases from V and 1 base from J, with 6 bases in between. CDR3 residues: CASSLAQGNTEAFF. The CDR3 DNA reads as TGTGCCAGCAGCTTAGCCCAGGGGAACACTGAAGCTTTCTTT.

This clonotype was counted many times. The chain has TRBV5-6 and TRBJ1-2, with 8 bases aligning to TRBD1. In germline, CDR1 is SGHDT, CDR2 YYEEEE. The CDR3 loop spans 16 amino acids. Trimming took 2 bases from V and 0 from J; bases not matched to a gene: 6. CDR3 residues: CASSFVDRGPNYGYTF. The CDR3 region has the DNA TGTGCCAGCAGCTTCGTCGACAGGGGACCTAACTATGGCTACACCTTC.

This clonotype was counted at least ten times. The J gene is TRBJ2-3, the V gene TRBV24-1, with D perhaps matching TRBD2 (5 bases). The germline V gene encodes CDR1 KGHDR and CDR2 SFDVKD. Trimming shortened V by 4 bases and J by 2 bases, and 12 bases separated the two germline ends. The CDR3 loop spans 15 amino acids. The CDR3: CATSDPSGPTDTQYF. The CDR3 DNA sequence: TGTGCCACCAGTGACCCAAGCGGACCCACAGATACGCAGTATTTT.